This is a list of T cell receptor beta chains from one sample in a study of T-cell reconstitution after alpha-beta-depleted transplantation in children. TCRdb re-called the PCR reads with MiXCR, one entry per CDR3 protein. This sample has 700,000 to 950,000 distinct CDR3 sequences, with approximately 15% found just once. The sample consisted of PBMCs, mostly from graft donor cells, taken 360 days after TCRalphabeta/CD19-depleted stem cell transplant. These receptors all come from a male patient between 5 and 17 years old who had a stem cell transplant for acute lymphoblastic leukemia, so the T cells may come from the graft donor. The CDR3 runs from the conserved cysteine through the conserved F or W. A clone size is listed for some rows: how often the clone was seen (once, few, many), or a class if it is expanded.

CDR3aa: CSARGAYEQYF
v_gene: TRBV20-1
abundance: many

CDR3aa: CASVPGGSYEQYF
v_gene: TRBV7-6
abundance: few

CDR3aa: CASSPRTGGGYGYTF
v_gene: TRBV5-1
abundance: few

CDR3aa: CASSKAENRYGYTF
v_gene: TRBV12-3/TRBV12-4
abundance: NA

CDR3aa: CASLHSNQPQHF
v_gene: TRBV5-1
abundance: few

CDR3aa: CASSLLPTGLAGETQYF
v_gene: TRBV7-9
abundance: few

CDR3aa: CASSLSPIGLAGKSSYEQYF
v_gene: TRBV5-4
abundance: few

CDR3aa: CASRPGPLSGNTIYF
v_gene: TRBV7-8
abundance: few

CDR3aa: CASSLSDRGFYGYTF
v_gene: TRBV27
abundance: NA

CDR3aa: CASSLLGRNEQFF
v_gene: TRBV27
abundance: many

CDR3aa: CASSPGLTKETQYF
v_gene: TRBV12-3/TRBV12-4
abundance: NA

CDR3aa: CSARVGEGVLYEQYF
v_gene: TRBV20-1
abundance: NA

CDR3aa: CASRDTPGRDTQYF
v_gene: TRBV6-1
abundance: few

CDR3aa: CSAQGNEQFF
v_gene: TRBV29-1
abundance: NA

CDR3aa: CSARDVPDTQYF
v_gene: TRBV20-1
abundance: few

CDR3aa: CASSLFRAGGGVDNEQFF
v_gene: TRBV11-1
abundance: NA

CDR3aa: CAISEPALAGADTQYF
v_gene: TRBV10-3
abundance: NA

CDR3aa: CASSYFPVSYEQYF
v_gene: TRBV6-5
abundance: once

CDR3aa: CSARDLGLAGTDTQYF
v_gene: TRBV20-1
abundance: NA

CDR3aa: CSAKGWGPDRPLNTEAFF
v_gene: TRBV20-1
abundance: many

CDR3aa: CALHPGASGETQYF
v_gene: TRBV2
abundance: NA

CDR3aa: CASSRTSLQETQYF
v_gene: TRBV7-7
abundance: many